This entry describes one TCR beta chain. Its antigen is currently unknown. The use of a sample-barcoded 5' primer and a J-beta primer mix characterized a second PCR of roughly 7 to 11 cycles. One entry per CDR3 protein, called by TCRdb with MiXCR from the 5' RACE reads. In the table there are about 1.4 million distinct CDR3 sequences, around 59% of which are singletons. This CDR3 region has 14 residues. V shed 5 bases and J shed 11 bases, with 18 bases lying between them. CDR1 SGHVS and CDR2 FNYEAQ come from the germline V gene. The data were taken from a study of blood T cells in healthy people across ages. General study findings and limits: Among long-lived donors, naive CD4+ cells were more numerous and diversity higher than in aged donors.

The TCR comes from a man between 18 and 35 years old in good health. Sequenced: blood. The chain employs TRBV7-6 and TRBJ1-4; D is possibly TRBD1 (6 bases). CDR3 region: CASSAGHGSWKLFF. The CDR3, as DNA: TGTGCCAGCAGCGCGGGACACGGGAGTTGGAAACTGTTTTTT.